This T cell receptor (beta chain) appears in the sequencing data of a study of blood T cell repertoires in COVID-19. Study as a whole: Both acute and convalescent COVID-19 samples were obtained from the United States, Italy and Spain. Sources were T cells, B-cell-depleted T cells, or PBMCs; the material itself was cDNA or gDNA.

Original data processing: Nucleated cell counts were estimated from reference gene primer amplification. The data were produced by immunoSEQ multiplex PCR, yet TCRdb's version contains in-frame clones alone and is incomplete. V and J calls and clone size are given by that table; D and trimming were obtained from the DNA. The sample holds about 80,000 clones; more than 80% are singletons and the top ten take about 16%. Germline CDR1 reads ENHRY; CDR2 reads SYGVKD. The CDR3 spans 15 residues. V dropped 4 bases and J dropped 5 bases, with 15 bases sitting between them. The rearrangement uses TRBV10-3 and TRBJ1-5; D is undetermined. The material sequenced was peripheral blood. The receptor was isolated from a woman older than 75 with acute or convalescent COVID-19. The DNA for the CDR3 is TGTGCCATCAGTGGGACCCTACACGGGGATCAGCCCCAGCATTTT. Translating gives CAISGTLHGDQPQHF.